This entry is about one TCR beta chain. The data are from a study of CXCR3-negative and CXCR3-positive naive CD8 T cells. TRB cDNA was prepared as libraries by UMI-labeled 5' RACE. Each CDR3 protein gets one entry in TCRdb, which reprocessed the 5' RACE reads and gives no DNA. Its listing shows 100,000 to 150,000 distinct CDR3 sequences. The TCR comes from a human donor in good health. Some clones in this sample may be carry-over from other donors' samples. The specimen sequenced was naive CXCR3- CD8+ T cells from blood. Subset defined: CD45RO-CCR7+CD27+CD95- naive CD8+ T cells lacking CXCR3 (TNR3-).

CDR3 amino acids: CASSFYWGLYEQYF. This rearrangement joins TRBV7-2 to TRBJ2-7. Germline lookup yields CDR1 SGHTA and CDR2 FQGNSA. CDR3 size: 14 residues.